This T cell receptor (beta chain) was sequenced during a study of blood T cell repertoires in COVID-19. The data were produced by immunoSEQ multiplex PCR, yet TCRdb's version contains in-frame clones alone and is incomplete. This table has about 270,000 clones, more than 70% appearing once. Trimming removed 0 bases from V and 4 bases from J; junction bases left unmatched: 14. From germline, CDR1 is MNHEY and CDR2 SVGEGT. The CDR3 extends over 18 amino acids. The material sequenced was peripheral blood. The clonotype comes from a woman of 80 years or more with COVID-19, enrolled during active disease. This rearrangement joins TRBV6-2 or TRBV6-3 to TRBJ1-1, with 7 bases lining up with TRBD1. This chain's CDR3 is CASSYSKGGPRDGTEAFF. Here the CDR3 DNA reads TGTGCCAGCAGTTACTCCAAAGGGGGCCCACGTGATGGCACTGAAGCTTTCTTT.